The T cell receptor (beta chain) described here comes from a study of T cells in Graves' hyperthyroidism and ophthalmopathy. This clonotype was counted a few times. Amplified regions were TCR beta CDR3 sequences from RNA transcripts. A set of HTBI primers served as the primers for a first-round RT-PCR of the TCR CDR3. TCRdb re-called the multiplex PCR reads through MiXCR, storing one row per CDR3 protein. The profile shows approximately 600,000 distinct CDR3 sequences, 20% of them singletons. The CDR3 sequence is 12 residues long. Trimming cost V 11 bases and J 10 bases, with 18 bases left between them. Looked up from germline, CDR1 is MNHEY and CDR2 is SVGEGT.

J is TRBJ2-1 and V is TRBV6-2 or TRBV6-3; a weak D match, TRBD2 (5 bases). The source is a man aged 25 to 40 with Graves' ophthalmopathy. The sample consisted of blood. The CDR3 nucleotides read TGTGCCTGTTGGACCCCCGGGGAGGAGCAGTTCTTC. It encodes CACWTPGEEQFF.